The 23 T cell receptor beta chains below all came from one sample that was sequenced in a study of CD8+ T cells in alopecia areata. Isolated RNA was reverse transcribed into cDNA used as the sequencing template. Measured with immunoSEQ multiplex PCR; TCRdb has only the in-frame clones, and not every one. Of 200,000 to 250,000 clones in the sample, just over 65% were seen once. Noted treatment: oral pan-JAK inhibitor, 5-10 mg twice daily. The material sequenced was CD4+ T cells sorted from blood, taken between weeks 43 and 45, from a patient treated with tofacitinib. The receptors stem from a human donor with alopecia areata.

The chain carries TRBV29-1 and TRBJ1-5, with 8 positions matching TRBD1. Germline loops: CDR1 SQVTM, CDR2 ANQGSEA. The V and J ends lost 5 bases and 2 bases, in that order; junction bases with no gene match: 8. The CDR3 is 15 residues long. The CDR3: CSVRLGQGGNQPQHF. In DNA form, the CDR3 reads TGCAGCGTTCGCTTAGGACAGGGTGGCAATCAGCCCCAGCATTTT.

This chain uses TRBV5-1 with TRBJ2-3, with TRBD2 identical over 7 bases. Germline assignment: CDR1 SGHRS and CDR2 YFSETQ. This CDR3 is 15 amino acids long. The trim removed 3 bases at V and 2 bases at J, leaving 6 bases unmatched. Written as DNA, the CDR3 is TGCGCCAGCAGCTGGAAAGCGGGGCTCACAGATACGCAGTATTTT. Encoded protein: CASSWKAGLTDTQYF.

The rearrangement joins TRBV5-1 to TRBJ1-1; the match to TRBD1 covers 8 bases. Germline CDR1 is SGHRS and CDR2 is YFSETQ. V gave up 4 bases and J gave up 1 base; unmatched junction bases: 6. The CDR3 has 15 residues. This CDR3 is CASSVGTGPNTEAFF. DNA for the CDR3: TGCGCCAGCAGCGTGGGGACAGGACCGAACACTGAAGCTTTCTTT. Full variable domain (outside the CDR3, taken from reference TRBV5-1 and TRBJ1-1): KAGVTQTPRYLIKTRGQQVTLSCSPISGHRSVSWYQQTPGQGLQFLFEYFSETQRNKGNFPGRFSGRQFSNSRSEMNVSTLELGDSALYLCASSVGTGPNTEAFFGQGTRLTVV.

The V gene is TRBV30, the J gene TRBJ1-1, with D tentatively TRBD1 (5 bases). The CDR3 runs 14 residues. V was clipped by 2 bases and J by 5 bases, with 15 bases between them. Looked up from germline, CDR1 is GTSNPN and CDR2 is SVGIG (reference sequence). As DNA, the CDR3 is TGTGCCTGGAGTCCAATCGGGACGGAAACTGAAGCTTTCTTT. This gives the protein CAWSPIGTETEAFF.

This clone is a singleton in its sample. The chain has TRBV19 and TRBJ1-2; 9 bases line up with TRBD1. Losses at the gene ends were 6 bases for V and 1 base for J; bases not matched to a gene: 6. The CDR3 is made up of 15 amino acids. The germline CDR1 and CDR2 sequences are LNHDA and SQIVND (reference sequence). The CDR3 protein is CASRRTGVLNYGYTF. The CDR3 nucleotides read TGTGCCAGTAGAAGGACAGGGGTCCTTAACTATGGCTACACCTTC.

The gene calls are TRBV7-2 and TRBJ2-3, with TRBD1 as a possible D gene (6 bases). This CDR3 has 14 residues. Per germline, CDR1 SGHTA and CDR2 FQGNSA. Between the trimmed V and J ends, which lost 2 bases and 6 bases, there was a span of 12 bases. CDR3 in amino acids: CASSLLGQMDTQYF. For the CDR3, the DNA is TGTGCCAGCAGCTTACTGGGACAAATGGATACGCAGTATTTT.

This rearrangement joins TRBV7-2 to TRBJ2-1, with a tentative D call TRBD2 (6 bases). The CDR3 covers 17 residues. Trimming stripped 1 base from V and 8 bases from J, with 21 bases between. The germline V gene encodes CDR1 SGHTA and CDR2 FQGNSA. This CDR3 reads CASSLVGGGTSADEQFF. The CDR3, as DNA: TGTGCCAGCAGCTTAGTGGGGGGAGGAACTAGTGCGGATGAGCAGTTCTTC.

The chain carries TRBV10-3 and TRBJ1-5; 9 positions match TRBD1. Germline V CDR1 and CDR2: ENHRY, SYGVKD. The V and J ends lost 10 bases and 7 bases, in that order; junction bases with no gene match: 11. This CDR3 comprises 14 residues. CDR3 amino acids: CATAGGQGGQPQHF. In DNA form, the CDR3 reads TGTGCCACCGCGGGGGGACAGGGAGGGCAGCCCCAGCATTTT.

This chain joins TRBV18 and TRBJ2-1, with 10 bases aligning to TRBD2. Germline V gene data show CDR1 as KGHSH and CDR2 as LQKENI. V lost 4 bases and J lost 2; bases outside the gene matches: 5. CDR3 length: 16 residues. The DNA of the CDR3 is TGTGCCAGCTCACGCGCTCTAGCGGGGGCCTACAATGAGCAGTTCTTC. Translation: CASSRALAGAYNEQFF.

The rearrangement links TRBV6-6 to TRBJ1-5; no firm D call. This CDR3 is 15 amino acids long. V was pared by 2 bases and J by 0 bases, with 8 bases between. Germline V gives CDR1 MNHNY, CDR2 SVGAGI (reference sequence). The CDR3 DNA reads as TGTGCCAGCAGTTACGGGCAGAATAGCAATCAGCCCCAGCATTTT. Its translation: CASSYGQNSNQPQHF.

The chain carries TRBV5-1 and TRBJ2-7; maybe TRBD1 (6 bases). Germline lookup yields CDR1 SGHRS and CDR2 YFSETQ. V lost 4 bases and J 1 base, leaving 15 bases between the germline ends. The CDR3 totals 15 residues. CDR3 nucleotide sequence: TGCGCCAGCAGCCTCAATTCGGGACATTCCTACGAGCAGTACTTC. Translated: CASSLNSGHSYEQYF. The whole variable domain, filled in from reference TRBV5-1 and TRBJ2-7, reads KAGVTQTPRYLIKTRGQQVTLSCSPISGHRSVSWYQQTPGQGLQFLFEYFSETQRNKGNFPGRFSGRQFSNSRSEMNVSTLELGDSALYLCASSLNSGHSYEQYFGPGTRLTVT.

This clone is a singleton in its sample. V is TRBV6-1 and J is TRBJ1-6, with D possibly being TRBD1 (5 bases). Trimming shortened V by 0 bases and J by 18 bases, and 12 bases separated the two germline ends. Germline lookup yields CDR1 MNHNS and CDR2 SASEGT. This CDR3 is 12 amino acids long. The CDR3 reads CASSEAAGPGHF. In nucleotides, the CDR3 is TGTGCCAGCAGTGAAGCGGCAGGGCCTGGCCACTTT.

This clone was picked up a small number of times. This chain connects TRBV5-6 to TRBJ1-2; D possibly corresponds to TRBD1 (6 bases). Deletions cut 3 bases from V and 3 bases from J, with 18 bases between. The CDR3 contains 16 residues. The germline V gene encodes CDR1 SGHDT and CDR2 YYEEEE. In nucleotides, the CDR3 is TGTGCCAGCAGCTCGTTACGGTTGACAGGAGACTATGGCTACACCTTC. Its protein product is CASSSLRLTGDYGYTF.

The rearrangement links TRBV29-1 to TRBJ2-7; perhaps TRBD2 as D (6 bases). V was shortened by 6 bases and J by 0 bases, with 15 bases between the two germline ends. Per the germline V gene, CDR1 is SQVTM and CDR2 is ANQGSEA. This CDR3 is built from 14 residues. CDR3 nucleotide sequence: TGCAGCGTCCTCACCCTAGCGTTCTCCTACGAGCAGTACTTC. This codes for CSVLTLAFSYEQYF.

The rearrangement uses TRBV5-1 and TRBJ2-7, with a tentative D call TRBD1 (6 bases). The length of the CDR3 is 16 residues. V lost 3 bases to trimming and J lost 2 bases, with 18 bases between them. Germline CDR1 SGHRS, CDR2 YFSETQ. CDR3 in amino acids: CASSSTRDKGTYEQYF. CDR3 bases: TGCGCCAGCAGCTCCACCCGGGACAAAGGAACCTACGAGCAGTACTTC.

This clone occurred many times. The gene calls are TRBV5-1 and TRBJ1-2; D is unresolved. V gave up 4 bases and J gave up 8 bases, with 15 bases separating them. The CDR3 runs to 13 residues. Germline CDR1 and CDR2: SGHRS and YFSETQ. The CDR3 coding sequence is TGCGCCAGCAGCACTGACGAACCTCGGGGCTACACCTTC. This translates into CASSTDEPRGYTF.

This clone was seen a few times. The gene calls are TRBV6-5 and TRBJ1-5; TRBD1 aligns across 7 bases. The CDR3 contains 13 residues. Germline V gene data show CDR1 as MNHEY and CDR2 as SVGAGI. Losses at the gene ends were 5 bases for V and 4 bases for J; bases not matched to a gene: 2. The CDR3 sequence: CASSRQGNQPQHF. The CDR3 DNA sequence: TGTGCCAGCAGTCGACAGGGAAATCAGCCCCAGCATTTT.

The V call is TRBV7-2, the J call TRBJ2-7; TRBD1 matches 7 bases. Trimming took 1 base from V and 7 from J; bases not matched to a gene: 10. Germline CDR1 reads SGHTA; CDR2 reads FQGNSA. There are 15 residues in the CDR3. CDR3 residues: CASSLGAGRGSEQYF. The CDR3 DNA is TGTGCCAGCAGCTTAGGGGCCGGCAGGGGGTCTGAGCAGTACTTC.

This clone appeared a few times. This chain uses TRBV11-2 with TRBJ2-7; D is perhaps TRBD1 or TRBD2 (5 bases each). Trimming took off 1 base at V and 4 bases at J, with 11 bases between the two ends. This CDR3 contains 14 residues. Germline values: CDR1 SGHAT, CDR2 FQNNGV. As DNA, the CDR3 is TGTGCCAGCAGCTTAGGGGGGTGGCTTTACGAGCAGTACTTC. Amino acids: CASSLGGWLYEQYF.

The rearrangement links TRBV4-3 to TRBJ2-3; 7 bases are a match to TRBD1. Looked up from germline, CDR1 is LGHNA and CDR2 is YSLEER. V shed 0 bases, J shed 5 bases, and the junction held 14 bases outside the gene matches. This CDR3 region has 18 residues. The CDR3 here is CASSQDAMLGGRVDTQYF. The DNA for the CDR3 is TGCGCCAGCAGCCAAGATGCGATGTTAGGGGGCCGGGTAGATACGCAGTATTTT.

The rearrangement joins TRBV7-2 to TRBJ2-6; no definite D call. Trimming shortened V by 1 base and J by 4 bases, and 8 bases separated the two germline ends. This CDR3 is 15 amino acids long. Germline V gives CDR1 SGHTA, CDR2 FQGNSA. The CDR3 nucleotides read TGTGCCAGCAGCTTAGTCCCGGCCGGGGCCAACGTCCTGACTTTC. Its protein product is CASSLVPAGANVLTF.

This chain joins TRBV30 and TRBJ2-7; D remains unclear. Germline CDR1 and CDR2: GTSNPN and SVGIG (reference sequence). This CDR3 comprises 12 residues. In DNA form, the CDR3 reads TGTGCTTACAAGCAAGGCACCTACGAGCAGTACTTC. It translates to CAYKQGTYEQYF.

This chain's CDR3 is CASSKADRDGSPLHF. CDR3 nucleotides: TGTGCCAGCAGCAAAGCCGACAGGGATGGTTCACCCCTCCACTTT. The chain links TRBV11-2 to TRBJ1-6; 7 nucleotides agree with TRBD1. Germline V gene data show CDR1 as SGHAT and CDR2 as FQNNGV. V lost 5 bases to trimming and J lost 9 bases; unmatched junction nucleotides: 10. The length of the CDR3 is 15 residues. Full variable domain (missing parts from reference TRBV11-2 and TRBJ1-6): EAGVAQSPRYKIIEKRQSVAFWCNPISGHATLYWYQQILGQGPKLLIQFQNNGVVDDSQLPKDRFSAERLKGVDSTLKIQPAKLEDSAVYLCASSKADRDGSPLHFGNGTRLTVT.